Included here is one T cell receptor beta chain sequence, with context. The CDR3 totals 14 residues. CDR1 and CDR2 from the germline V gene are KGHSY and FQNENV. V lost 1 base and J lost 7, with 8 bases in between. Here immunoSEQ multiplex PCR was the method, and the copy in TCRdb shows in-frame clones only, minus some. Among over 100,000 clones listed, more than 85% were seen once. This sample is drawn from a study of siplizumab effects on memory and regulatory T cells. The receptor was isolated from a human donor in good health. Sample: Tregs sorted from blood. This sequence joins TRBV16 and TRBJ1-6; D not resolved. CDR3 amino acids: CASSQWPGNSPLHF. CDR3 in DNA: TGTGCCAGCAGCCAATGGCCGGGAAATTCACCCCTCCACTTT.